This T cell receptor (beta chain) is drawn from a study of blood T cell repertoires in COVID-19. Across the whole study: The origin of the acute and convalescent COVID-19 samples was the United States, Italy and Spain. From T cells, B-cell-depleted T cells, or PBMCs came the material, which was cDNA or gDNA.

V was trimmed by 6 bases and J by 1 base, leaving 4 bases between them. The CDR3 runs 11 residues. Germline CDR1 and CDR2: MDHEN and SYDVKM. Per the study methods: Estimation of nucleated cell counts was performed using reference gene primer amplification. Clones were sequenced by immunoSEQ multiplex PCR, and TCRdb holds only the in-frame ones, with some missing. Clonal size and the V and J genes are those of that table, whereas D and trimming came from the DNA. This table holds about 110,000 clones, 90% to 95% found once. The receptor was derived from a woman in her twenties or thirties with acute or convalescent COVID-19. The chain links TRBV28 to TRBJ2-7; D call uncertain. The sample taken for sequencing was peripheral blood. The CDR3, as DNA: TGTGCCAGCAGCGGGTCCTACGAGCAGTACTTC. This sequence encodes CASSGSYEQYF.